This T cell receptor (beta chain) derives from a study of shared clonotypes between healthy human individuals. Study-wide background: Per donor, three plates held CD4 naive cells, three held CD4 memory, two held CD8 naive and one held CD8 memory.

Study-level findings and limits: For naive CD4 cells, approximately 5% of clonotypes were shared across four donors.

The authors distributed each subset's genomic DNA evenly over several immunoSEQ plates. In the authors' workflow: Junction-only sequences without quality scores were provided by ImmunoSEQ, so filtering was different. Only in-frame clones appear in the TCRdb table, and some are missing; sequencing was by immunoSEQ multiplex PCR. V, J and clone size are those of that table, while D and trimming were read from the DNA. Altogether 2 million to 2.5 million clones are present, 95% being singletons, with the ten largest covering 0.1% to 0.15%. This CDR3 contains 15 residues. The ends lost 6 bases at V and 4 bases at J; junction bases unmatched: 8. Germline V gives CDR1 SGHTA, CDR2 FQGTGA. As regards this clone: Its antigen is unidentified.

The chain employs TRBV7-3 and TRBJ1-4, with TRBD1 matching 7 bases. The clonotype originates from a man aged 18 to 29 in good health. Material: naive CD4+ T cells sorted from blood. Subset reported: CD45RA+ positively selected. As DNA, the CDR3 is TGTGCCAGCAGTCAACAGGGGACACTTAATGAAAAACTGTTTTTT. Translating it yields CASSQQGTLNEKLFF.